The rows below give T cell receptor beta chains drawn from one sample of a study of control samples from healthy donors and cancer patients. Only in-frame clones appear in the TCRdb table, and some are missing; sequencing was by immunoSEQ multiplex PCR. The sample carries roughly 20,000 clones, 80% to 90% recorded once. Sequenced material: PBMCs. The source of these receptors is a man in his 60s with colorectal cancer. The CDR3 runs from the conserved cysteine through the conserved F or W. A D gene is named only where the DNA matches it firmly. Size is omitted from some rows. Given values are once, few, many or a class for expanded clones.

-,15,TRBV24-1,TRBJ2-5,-,TGTGCCACCAGTGACACTACGGGGGTAGTGGAGACCCAGTACTTC,CATSDTTGVVETQYF
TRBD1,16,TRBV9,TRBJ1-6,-,TGTGCCAGCAGCGGGCCGACTGGGACAGTTAATTCACCCCTCCACTTT,CASSGPTGTVNSPLHF
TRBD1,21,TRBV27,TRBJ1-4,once,TGTGCCAGCAGTCGGGGCAGGGACAGGGGGCGCGGGCAATTGATCAATGAAAAACTGTTTTTT,CASSRGRDRGRGQLINEKLFF
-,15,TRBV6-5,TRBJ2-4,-,TGTGCCAGCAGTTATCTGGGGCAGGGTAATGTCATTCAGTACTTC,CASSYLGQGNVIQYF
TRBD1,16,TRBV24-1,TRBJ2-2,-,TGTGCCACCAGTGATCCGGGACAGGGAGAAACCGGGGAGCTGTTTTTT,CATSDPGQGETGELFF
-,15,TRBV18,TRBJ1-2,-,TGTGCCAGCTCAGACGATGTTGGGTTTAACTATGGCTACACCTTC,CASSDDVGFNYGYTF
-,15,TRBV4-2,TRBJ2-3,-,TGTGCCAGCAGCCCCCAGGACACCTACACAGATACGCAGTATTTT,CASSPQDTYTDTQYF
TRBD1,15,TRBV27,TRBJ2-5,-,TGTGCCAGCAGTCCCCAGAGCAGGGGGCGAGAGACCCAGTACTTC,CASSPQSRGRETQYF
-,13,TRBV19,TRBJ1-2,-,TGTGCCAGTAGTATAAAGGGGAGCTATGGCTACACCTTC,CASSIKGSYGYTF
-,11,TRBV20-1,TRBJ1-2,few,TGCAGTGCTACCTCGTCGGGCGGCTACACCTTC,CSATSSGGYTF
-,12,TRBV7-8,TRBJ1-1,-,TGTGCCAGCAGCCCAACGGGAGCTGAAGCTTTCTTT,CASSPTGAEAFF
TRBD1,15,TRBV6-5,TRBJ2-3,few,TGTGCCAGCAGCAAGGACAGGGGGCTTTCAGATACGCAGTATTTT,CASSKDRGLSDTQYF
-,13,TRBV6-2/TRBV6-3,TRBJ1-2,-,TGTGCCAGCAGTTACTCTGGGGGCGGTGGCTACACCTTC,CASSYSGGGGYTF
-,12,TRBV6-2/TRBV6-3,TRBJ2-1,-,TGTGCCAGCAGTCACTACTACAATGAGCAGTTCTTC,CASSHYYNEQFF
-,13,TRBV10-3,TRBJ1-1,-,TGTGCCATCAGGGACGAAGGGGGTCCTGAAGCTTTCTTT,CAIRDEGGPEAFF
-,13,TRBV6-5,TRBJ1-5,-,TGTGCCAGCAGCCGTACTCTATCCGGGCCCCAGCATTTT,CASSRTLSGPQHF
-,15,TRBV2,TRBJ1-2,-,TGTGCCAGCAGTGAAGTTGGGGGGGCTCGCTATGGCTACACCTTC,CASSEVGGARYGYTF
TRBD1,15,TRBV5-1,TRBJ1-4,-,TGCGCCAGCAGCTTCTTTGGGACAGGGGATGAAAAACTGTTTTTT,CASSFFGTGDEKLFF
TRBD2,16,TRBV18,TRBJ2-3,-,TGTGCCAGCTCACCGAGGACTAGCGAAACGGCAGATACGCAGTATTTT,CASSPRTSETADTQYF
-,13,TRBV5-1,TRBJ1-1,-,TGCGCCAGCAGCCCGACCGGGGACACTGAAGCTTTCTTT,CASSPTGDTEAFF
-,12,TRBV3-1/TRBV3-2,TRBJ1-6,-,TGTGCCAGCAGCCGGGTTAATTCACCCCTCCACTTT,CASSRVNSPLHF
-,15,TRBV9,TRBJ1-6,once,TGTGCCAGCAGCGAAGGGACCTCGGGACCTTCACCCCTCCACTTT,CASSEGTSGPSPLHF
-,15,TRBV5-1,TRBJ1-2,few,TGCGCCAGCAGCTTGGGCCCACCCTCTTTCGATGGCTACACCTTC,CASSLGPPSFDGYTF
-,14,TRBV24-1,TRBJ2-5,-,TGTGCCACCAGTGATCCCGGACCGATTGGGGCCCAGTACTTC,CATSDPGPIGAQYF
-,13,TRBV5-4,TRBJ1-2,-,TGTGCCAGCAGCTTGATAGGCTCCTATGGCTACACCTTC,CASSLIGSYGYTF
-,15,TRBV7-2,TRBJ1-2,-,TGTGCCAGCAGCTCACGGACACGGGGGTCATTAGGCTACACCTTC,CASSSRTRGSLGYTF
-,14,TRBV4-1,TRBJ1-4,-,TGCGCCAGCAGCCACCAGGGAACTAATGAAAAACTGTTTTTT,CASSHQGTNEKLFF
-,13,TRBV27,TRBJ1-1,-,TGTGCCAGCAGTATCGGACATAACACTGAAGCTTTCTTT,CASSIGHNTEAFF
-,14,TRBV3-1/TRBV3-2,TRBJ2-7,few,TGTGCCAGCAGCCTTGTCTTGACCCATTTGGAGCAGTACTTC,CASSLVLTHLEQYF
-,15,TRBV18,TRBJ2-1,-,TGTGCCAGCTCACCACTAGAGACAGGCTACAATGAGCAGTTCTTC,CASSPLETGYNEQFF
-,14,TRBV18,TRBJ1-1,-,TGTGCCAGCTCACTGACAAGCCTGAACACTGAAGCTTTCTTT,CASSLTSLNTEAFF
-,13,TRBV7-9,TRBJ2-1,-,TGTGCCAGCAGCCTGCCCTCAGAGAATGAGCAGTTCTTC,CASSLPSENEQFF
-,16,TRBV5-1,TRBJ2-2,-,TGCGCCAGCAGCTTGCTCGGGGGGCCAAACACCGGGGAGCTGTTTTTT,CASSLLGGPNTGELFF
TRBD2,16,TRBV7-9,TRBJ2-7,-,TGTGCCAGCAGCTTGGGACTAGCGGGGGTACCCTACGAGCAGTACTTC,CASSLGLAGVPYEQYF
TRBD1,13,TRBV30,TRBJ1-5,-,TGTGCCTGGGGACAGGGTAGCAATCAGCCCCAGCATTTT,CAWGQGSNQPQHF
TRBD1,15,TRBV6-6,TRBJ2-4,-,TGTGCCAGCGGGGGACAGGGTGAAGCCAAAAACATTCAGTACTTC,CASGGQGEAKNIQYF
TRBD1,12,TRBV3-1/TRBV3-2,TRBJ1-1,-,TGTGCCAGCAGAGGACAGGGGCACACAGCTTTCTTT,CASRGQGHTAFF
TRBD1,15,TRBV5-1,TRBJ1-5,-,TGCGCCAGCAGCTTGGGGGACAGCCTAAAGCGGCCCCAGCATTTT,CASSLGDSLKRPQHF
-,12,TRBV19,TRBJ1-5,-,TGTGCCAGTACCCTGGGAATCGGGCCCCAGCATTTT,CASTLGIGPQHF
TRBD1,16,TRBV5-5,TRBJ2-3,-,TGTGCCAGCAGCCCGGCGGGACAGGGGAAGGCAGATACGCAGTATTTT,CASSPAGQGKADTQYF
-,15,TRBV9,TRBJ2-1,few,TGTGCCAGCAGCATCCGGGACGCCACCTACAATGAGCAGTTCTTC,CASSIRDATYNEQFF
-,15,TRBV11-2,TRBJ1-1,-,TGTGCCAGCAGACGGGCGGGGCAGATGAACACTGAAGCTTTCTTT,CASRRAGQMNTEAFF
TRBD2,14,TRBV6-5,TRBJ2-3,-,TGTGCCAGCAGTAAACTAGCGACCACAGATACGCAGTATTTT,CASSKLATTDTQYF
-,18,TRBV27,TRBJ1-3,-,TGTGCCAGCAGTTTATATCCGTATGAGGGGGGCTCTGGAAACACCATATATTTT,CASSLYPYEGGSGNTIYF
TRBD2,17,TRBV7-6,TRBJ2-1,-,TGTGCCAGCAGCTCGCGGACTAGCGAAAAGGAATACAATGAGCAGTTCTTC,CASSSRTSEKEYNEQFF
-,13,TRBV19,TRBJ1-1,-,TGTGCCAGTAGCATAGACAGGAACACTGAAGCTTTCTTT,CASSIDRNTEAFF